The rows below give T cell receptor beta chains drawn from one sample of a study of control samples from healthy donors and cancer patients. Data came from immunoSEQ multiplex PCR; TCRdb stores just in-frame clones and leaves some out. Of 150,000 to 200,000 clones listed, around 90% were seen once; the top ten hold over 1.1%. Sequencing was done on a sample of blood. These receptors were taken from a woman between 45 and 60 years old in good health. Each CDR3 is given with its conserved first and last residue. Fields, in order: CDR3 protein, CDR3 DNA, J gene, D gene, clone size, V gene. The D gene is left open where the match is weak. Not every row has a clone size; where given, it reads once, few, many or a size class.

CDR3 protein: CASSLNPYEQYF; CDR3 DNA: TGTGCCAGCAGCTTAAACCCCTACGAGCAGTACTTC; J gene: TRBJ2-7; D gene: -; clone size: -; V gene: TRBV7-6
CDR3 protein: CAISEGKAAGGWETQYF; CDR3 DNA: TGTGCCATCAGTGAAGGGAAGGCGGCGGGAGGATGGGAGACCCAGTACTTC; J gene: TRBJ2-5; D gene: TRBD2; clone size: -; V gene: TRBV10-3
CDR3 protein: CASSQVLGPSNFGYTF; CDR3 DNA: TGCGCCAGCAGCCAAGTTTTGGGCCCGAGCAACTTCGGCTACACCTTC; J gene: TRBJ1-2; D gene: -; clone size: -; V gene: TRBV4-3
CDR3 protein: CASSLGGGLSNYGYTF; CDR3 DNA: TGTGCCAGCAGCTTGGGAGGGGGCCTCTCTAACTATGGCTACACCTTC; J gene: TRBJ1-2; D gene: TRBD1; clone size: once; V gene: TRBV5-4
CDR3 protein: CASGGWYGYTF; CDR3 DNA: TGTGCCAGCGGGGGCTGGTATGGCTACACCTTC; J gene: TRBJ1-2; D gene: -; clone size: -; V gene: TRBV25-1
CDR3 protein: CASSPTGGAEQYF; CDR3 DNA: TGTGCCAGCAGCCCCACAGGGGGCGCCGAGCAGTACTTC; J gene: TRBJ2-7; D gene: TRBD1; clone size: -; V gene: TRBV28
CDR3 protein: CASSPSGEKLFF; CDR3 DNA: TGCGCCAGCAGCCCTTCCGGCGAAAAACTGTTTTTT; J gene: TRBJ1-4; D gene: -; clone size: -; V gene: TRBV5-1
CDR3 protein: CASSSGQGWYGYTF; CDR3 DNA: TGTGCCAGCAGTTCCGGACAGGGGTGGTATGGCTACACCTTC; J gene: TRBJ1-2; D gene: TRBD1; clone size: -; V gene: TRBV27
CDR3 protein: CASREHENTEAFF; CDR3 DNA: TGCGCCAGCCGGGAACACGAGAACACTGAAGCTTTCTTT; J gene: TRBJ1-1; D gene: -; clone size: few; V gene: TRBV5-1
CDR3 protein: CASSLGGEFYNEQFF; CDR3 DNA: TGTGCCAGCAGCCTAGGTGGCGAGTTCTACAATGAGCAGTTCTTC; J gene: TRBJ2-1; D gene: -; clone size: -; V gene: TRBV5-4
CDR3 protein: CASSDGGGQPQHF; CDR3 DNA: TGTGCCAGCAGTGACGGGGGCGGTCAGCCCCAGCATTTT; J gene: TRBJ1-5; D gene: -; clone size: few; V gene: TRBV6-1
CDR3 protein: CASSPGSLNSPLHF; CDR3 DNA: TGTGCCAGCTCACCCGGTTCCCTTAATTCACCCCTCCACTTT; J gene: TRBJ1-6; D gene: -; clone size: -; V gene: TRBV18
CDR3 protein: CASTPVVAGDTRDTQYF; CDR3 DNA: TGTGCCAGCACCCCGGTGGTTGCGGGGGATACCAGGGATACGCAGTATTTT; J gene: TRBJ2-3; D gene: TRBD2; clone size: -; V gene: TRBV7-2
CDR3 protein: CASSLAAGGPYEQYF; CDR3 DNA: TGCGCCAGCAGCTTGGCAGCGGGAGGGCCCTACGAGCAGTACTTC; J gene: TRBJ2-7; D gene: TRBD2; clone size: -; V gene: TRBV5-1
CDR3 protein: CASSPPSGGFEQYF; CDR3 DNA: TGTGCCAGCAGCCCCCCTAGCGGGGGGTTCGAGCAGTACTTC; J gene: TRBJ2-7; D gene: TRBD2; clone size: -; V gene: TRBV3-1/TRBV3-2
CDR3 protein: CASSPQGGTEAFF; CDR3 DNA: TGTGCCAGCAGCCCCCAGGGAGGGACTGAAGCTTTCTTT; J gene: TRBJ1-1; D gene: -; clone size: -; V gene: TRBV7-9
CDR3 protein: CASRAGLAGGYYEQYF; CDR3 DNA: TGCGCCAGCAGGGCGGGACTAGCGGGGGGGTACTACGAGCAGTACTTC; J gene: TRBJ2-7; D gene: TRBD2; clone size: -; V gene: TRBV10-2
CDR3 protein: CATSFVNEQFF; CDR3 DNA: TGTGCCACCAGTTTCGTCAATGAGCAGTTCTTC; J gene: TRBJ2-1; D gene: -; clone size: -; V gene: TRBV24-1
CDR3 protein: CASSRGLAGETGELFF; CDR3 DNA: TGTGCCAGCAGCCGTGGACTAGCGGGAGAAACCGGGGAGCTGTTTTTT; J gene: TRBJ2-2; D gene: TRBD2; clone size: -; V gene: TRBV7-2
CDR3 protein: CASSQPGTGYYEQYF; CDR3 DNA: TGTGCCAGCAGCCAGCCCGGGACAGGTTACTACGAGCAGTACTTC; J gene: TRBJ2-7; D gene: TRBD1; clone size: -; V gene: TRBV3-1/TRBV3-2
CDR3 protein: CASSPGHFYTEAFF; CDR3 DNA: TGTGCCAGCAGCCCCGGACATTTCTACACTGAAGCTTTCTTT; J gene: TRBJ1-1; D gene: -; clone size: -; V gene: TRBV3-1/TRBV3-2
CDR3 protein: CTSSQGRGGNF; CDR3 DNA: TGCACCAGCAGCCAAGGGAGGGGGGGGAACTTC; J gene: TRBJ2-7; D gene: -; clone size: -; V gene: TRBV1
CDR3 protein: CASSVGGSGSYEQYF; CDR3 DNA: TGTGCCAGCAGCGTAGGAGGTAGCGGGAGTTACGAGCAGTACTTC; J gene: TRBJ2-7; D gene: TRBD2; clone size: -; V gene: TRBV9
CDR3 protein: CASSPSVVSYEQYF; CDR3 DNA: TGTGCCAGTAGCCCTTCAGTGGTCTCCTACGAGCAGTACTTC; J gene: TRBJ2-7; D gene: -; clone size: -; V gene: TRBV19
CDR3 protein: CASSLSAGGKEAFF; CDR3 DNA: TGTGCCAGCAGTTTATCCGCAGGGGGTAAGGAAGCTTTCTTT; J gene: TRBJ1-1; D gene: TRBD1; clone size: -; V gene: TRBV28
CDR3 protein: CASSLGTIDQPQHF; CDR3 DNA: TGTGCCAGCAGCTTAGGGACAATCGATCAGCCCCAGCATTTT; J gene: TRBJ1-5; D gene: -; clone size: -; V gene: TRBV7-8
CDR3 protein: CASSEVGENEQFF; CDR3 DNA: TGTGCCAGCAGCGAAGTCGGCGAGAATGAGCAGTTCTTC; J gene: TRBJ2-1; D gene: -; clone size: once; V gene: TRBV7-9
CDR3 protein: CATSGLERPTVRGEFRSGANVLTF; CDR3 DNA: TGTGCCACCAGTGGCCTTGAGCGACCGACGGTAAGAGGAGAGTTTCGCTCTGGGGCCAACGTCCTGACTTTC; J gene: TRBJ2-6; D gene: -; clone size: -; V gene: TRBV24-1
CDR3 protein: CASSVEAGQGQPQHF; CDR3 DNA: TGTGCCAGCAGCGTAGAGGCTGGGCAGGGTCAGCCCCAGCATTTT; J gene: TRBJ1-5; D gene: -; clone size: -; V gene: TRBV6-4
CDR3 protein: CATSNADRNTEAFF; CDR3 DNA: TGTGCCACCAGCAATGCTGACAGGAACACTGAAGCTTTCTTT; J gene: TRBJ1-1; D gene: -; clone size: -; V gene: TRBV15
CDR3 protein: CASSSGQGYGYTF; CDR3 DNA: TGTGCCAGCAGCTCAGGACAGGGCTATGGCTACACCTTC; J gene: TRBJ1-2; D gene: TRBD1; clone size: -; V gene: TRBV7-3
CDR3 protein: CASSLELIGTRYGYTF; CDR3 DNA: TGTGCCAGCAGCTTGGAATTGATAGGCACGAGGTATGGCTACACCTTC; J gene: TRBJ1-2; D gene: -; clone size: -; V gene: TRBV5-4
CDR3 protein: CASSVEGQGTIQYF; CDR3 DNA: TGCGCCAGCAGCGTTGAGGGACAGGGAACTATTCAGTACTTC; J gene: TRBJ2-4; D gene: TRBD1; clone size: -; V gene: TRBV5-1
CDR3 protein: CASSAGQGGPEAFF; CDR3 DNA: TGCGCCAGCAGCGCGGGACAGGGAGGGCCTGAAGCTTTCTTT; J gene: TRBJ1-1; D gene: TRBD1; clone size: -; V gene: TRBV5-1
CDR3 protein: CASSPSGNYNEQFF; CDR3 DNA: TGTGCCAGCAGCCCGTCGGGGAACTACAATGAGCAGTTCTTC; J gene: TRBJ2-1; D gene: -; clone size: -; V gene: TRBV7-3
CDR3 protein: CARGLGDSRGAYEQYF; CDR3 DNA: TGTGCTAGGGGTTTGGGGGACTCGCGGGGGGCGTACGAGCAGTACTTC; J gene: TRBJ2-7; D gene: TRBD2; clone size: once; V gene: TRBV12-5
CDR3 protein: CASSLNLGLAYEQYF; CDR3 DNA: TGTGCCAGCAGCTTAAATTTGGGACTAGCGTACGAGCAGTACTTC; J gene: TRBJ2-7; D gene: TRBD2; clone size: -; V gene: TRBV11-2
CDR3 protein: CASSAGQRTEKLFF; CDR3 DNA: TGTGCCAGCAGCGCGGGACAGCGAACTGAAAAACTGTTTTTT; J gene: TRBJ1-4; D gene: TRBD1; clone size: -; V gene: TRBV9
CDR3 protein: CASSYSAGGTYEQYF; CDR3 DNA: TGTGCCAGCAGTTACTCGGCGGGAGGCACCTACGAGCAGTACTTC; J gene: TRBJ2-7; D gene: TRBD2; clone size: few; V gene: TRBV6-5
CDR3 protein: CASSSNAGPGYYGYTF; CDR3 DNA: TGTGCCAGCAGTTCCAACGCAGGGCCGGGGTACTATGGCTACACCTTC; J gene: TRBJ1-2; D gene: -; clone size: -; V gene: TRBV6-2/TRBV6-3
CDR3 protein: CASRSSRQTTEAFF; CDR3 DNA: TGTGCCAGCAGATCCTCCCGGCAGACCACTGAAGCTTTCTTT; J gene: TRBJ1-1; D gene: -; clone size: once; V gene: TRBV6-5
CDR3 protein: CASSRPGQGYQETQYF; CDR3 DNA: TGTGCCAGCAGCCGACCGGGACAGGGGTACCAAGAGACCCAGTACTTC; J gene: TRBJ2-5; D gene: TRBD1; clone size: -; V gene: TRBV14
CDR3 protein: CASSPPSGHQPQHF; CDR3 DNA: TGTGCCAGCTCACCACCTTCGGGGCATCAGCCCCAGCATTTT; J gene: TRBJ1-5; D gene: -; clone size: -; V gene: TRBV18
CDR3 protein: CASSVEGYGEQFF; CDR3 DNA: TGTGCCAGCAGCGTAGAGGGTTATGGTGAGCAGTTCTTC; J gene: TRBJ2-1; D gene: -; clone size: -; V gene: TRBV9
CDR3 protein: CATSDLIDSTDTQYF; CDR3 DNA: TGTGCCACCAGTGATTTGATTGACAGCACAGATACGCAGTATTTT; J gene: TRBJ2-3; D gene: -; clone size: -; V gene: TRBV24-1
CDR3 protein: CAISERGSGTEAFF; CDR3 DNA: TGTGCCATCAGTGAAAGAGGGAGTGGTACTGAAGCTTTCTTT; J gene: TRBJ1-1; D gene: -; clone size: -; V gene: TRBV10-3
CDR3 protein: CASSYIAGAFF; CDR3 DNA: TGTGCCAGCAGTTACATCGCGGGGGCTTTCTTT; J gene: TRBJ1-1; D gene: -; clone size: once; V gene: TRBV6-2/TRBV6-3
CDR3 protein: CASKRTNSPLHF; CDR3 DNA: TGTGCCAGCAAGAGAACCAATTCACCCCTCCACTTT; J gene: TRBJ1-6; D gene: -; clone size: -; V gene: TRBV11-2
CDR3 protein: CSASTGQNLYGYTF; CDR3 DNA: TGCAGTGCTAGTACAGGACAGAATCTTTATGGCTACACCTTC; J gene: TRBJ1-2; D gene: -; clone size: -; V gene: TRBV20-1